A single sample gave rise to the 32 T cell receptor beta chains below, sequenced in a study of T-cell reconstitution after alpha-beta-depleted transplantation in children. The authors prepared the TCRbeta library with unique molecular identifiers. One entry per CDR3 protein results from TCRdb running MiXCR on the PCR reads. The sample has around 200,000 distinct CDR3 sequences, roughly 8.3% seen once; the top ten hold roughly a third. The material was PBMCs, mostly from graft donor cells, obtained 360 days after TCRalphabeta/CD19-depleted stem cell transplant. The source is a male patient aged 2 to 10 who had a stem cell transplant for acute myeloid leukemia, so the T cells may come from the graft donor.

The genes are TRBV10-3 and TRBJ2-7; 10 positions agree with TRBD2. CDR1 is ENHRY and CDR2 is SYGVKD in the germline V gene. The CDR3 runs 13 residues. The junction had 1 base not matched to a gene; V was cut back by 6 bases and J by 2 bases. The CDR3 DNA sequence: TGTGCCATCAGACTAGCGGGGACCTACGAGCAGTACTTC. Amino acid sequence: CAIRLAGTYEQYF.

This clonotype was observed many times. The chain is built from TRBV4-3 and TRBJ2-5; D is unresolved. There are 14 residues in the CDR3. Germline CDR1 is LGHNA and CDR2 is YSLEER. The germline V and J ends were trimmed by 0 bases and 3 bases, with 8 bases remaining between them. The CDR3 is CASSQDSEEETQYF. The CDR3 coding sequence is TGCGCCAGCAGCCAAGACAGCGAGGAAGAGACCCAGTACTTC.

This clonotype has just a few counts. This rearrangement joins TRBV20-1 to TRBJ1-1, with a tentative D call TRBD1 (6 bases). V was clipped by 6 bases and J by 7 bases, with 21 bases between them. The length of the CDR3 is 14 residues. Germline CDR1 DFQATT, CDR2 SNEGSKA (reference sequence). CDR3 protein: CSARKRGQHFEAFF. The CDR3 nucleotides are TGCAGTGCCAGAAAACGTGGACAGCATTTTGAAGCTTTCTTT.

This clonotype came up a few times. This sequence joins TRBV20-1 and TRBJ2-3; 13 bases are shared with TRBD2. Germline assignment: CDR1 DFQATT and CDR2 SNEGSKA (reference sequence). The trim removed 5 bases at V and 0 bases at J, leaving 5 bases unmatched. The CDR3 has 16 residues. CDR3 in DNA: TGCAGTGCTCCCGGACTAGCGGGGGTTAGCACAGATACGCAGTATTTT. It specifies CSAPGLAGVSTDTQYF.

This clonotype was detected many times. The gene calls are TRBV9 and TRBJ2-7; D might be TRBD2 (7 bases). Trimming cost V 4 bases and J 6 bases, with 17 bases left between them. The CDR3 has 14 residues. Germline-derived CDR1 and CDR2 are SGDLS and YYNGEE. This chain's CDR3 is CASSFGLGGPEQYF. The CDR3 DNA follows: TGTGCCAGCAGCTTTGGACTAGGGGGTCCCGAGCAGTACTTC.

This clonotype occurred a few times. The CDR3 DNA follows: TGCGCCAGCAGCTTGTGGGCCTTCGGGAGTCAGAATGAGCAGTTCTTC. Translation: CASSLWAFGSQNEQFF. V usage is TRBV5-1 and J usage is TRBJ2-1; perhaps TRBD2 as D (6 bases). Germline V CDR1 and CDR2: SGHRS, YFSETQ. The CDR3 runs 16 residues. The V end lost 1 base, the J end lost 7 bases, and 18 bases lay between the germline ends.

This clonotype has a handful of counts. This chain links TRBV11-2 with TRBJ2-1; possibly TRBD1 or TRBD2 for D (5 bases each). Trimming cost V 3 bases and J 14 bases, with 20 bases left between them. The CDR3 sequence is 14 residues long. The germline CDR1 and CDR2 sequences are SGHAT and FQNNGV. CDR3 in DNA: TGTGCCAGCAGCTTTCATTTCCCGGGACGAGGGAAGTTCTTC. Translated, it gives CASSFHFPGRGKFF.

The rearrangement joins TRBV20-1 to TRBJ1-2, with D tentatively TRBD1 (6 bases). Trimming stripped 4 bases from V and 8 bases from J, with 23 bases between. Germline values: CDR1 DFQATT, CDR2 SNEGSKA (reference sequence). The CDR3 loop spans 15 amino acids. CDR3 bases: TGCAGTGCTATCTTTAACAGGGCCTCCATGGGAGGCTACACCTTC. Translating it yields CSAIFNRASMGGYTF.

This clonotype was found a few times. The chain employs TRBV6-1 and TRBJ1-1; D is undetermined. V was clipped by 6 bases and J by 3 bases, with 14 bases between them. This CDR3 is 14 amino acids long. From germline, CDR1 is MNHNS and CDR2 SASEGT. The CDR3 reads CASSPSDDHTEAFF. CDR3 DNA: TGTGCCAGCAGCCCTTCGGACGATCACACTGAAGCTTTCTTT.

DNA of the CDR3: TGCAGCGCATCTAGGGGCGAGGAGACCCAGTACTTC. This translates into CSASRGEETQYF. The V gene is TRBV29-1, the J gene TRBJ2-5; D possibly corresponds to TRBD1 (5 bases). V lost 7 bases to trimming and J lost 5 bases, with 14 bases between them. The CDR3 length is 12 residues. CDR1 and CDR2 from the germline V gene are SQVTM and ANQGSEA. Supplemented by reference TRBV29-1 and TRBJ2-5, the full variable domain reads SAVISQKPSRDICQRGTSLTIQCQVDSQVTMMFWYRQQPGQSLTLIATANQGSEATYESGFVIDKFPISRPNLTFSTLTVSNMSPEDSSIYLCSASRGEETQYFGPGTRLLVL.

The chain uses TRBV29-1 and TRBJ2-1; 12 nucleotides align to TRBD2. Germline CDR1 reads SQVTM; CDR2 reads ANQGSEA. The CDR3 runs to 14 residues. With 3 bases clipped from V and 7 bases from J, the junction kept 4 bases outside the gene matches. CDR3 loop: CSVEGLAGGNEQFF. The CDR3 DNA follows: TGCAGCGTTGAGGGCCTAGCGGGAGGGAATGAGCAGTTCTTC.

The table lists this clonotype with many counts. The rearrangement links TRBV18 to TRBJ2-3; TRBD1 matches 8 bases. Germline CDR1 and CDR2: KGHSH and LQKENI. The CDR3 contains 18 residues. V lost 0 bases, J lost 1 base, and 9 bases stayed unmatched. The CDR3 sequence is CASSPPYQGAVGTDTQYF. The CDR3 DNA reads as TGTGCCAGCTCACCACCGTATCAGGGGGCCGTTGGCACAGATACGCAGTATTTT.

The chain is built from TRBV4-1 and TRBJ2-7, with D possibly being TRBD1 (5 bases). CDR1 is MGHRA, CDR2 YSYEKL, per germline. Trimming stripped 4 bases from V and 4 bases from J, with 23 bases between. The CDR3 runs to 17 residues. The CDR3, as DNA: TGCGCCAGCAGCCGACGCTCAATTGAGACAGTCATTTACGAGCAGTACGTC. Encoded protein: CASSRRSIETVIYEQYV.

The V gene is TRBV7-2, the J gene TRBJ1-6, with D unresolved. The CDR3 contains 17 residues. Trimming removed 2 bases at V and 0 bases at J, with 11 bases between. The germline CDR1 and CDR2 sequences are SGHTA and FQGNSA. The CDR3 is CASSLRAASSYNSPLHF. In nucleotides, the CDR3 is TGTGCCAGCAGCTTAAGAGCAGCTAGCTCCTATAATTCACCCCTCCACTTT.

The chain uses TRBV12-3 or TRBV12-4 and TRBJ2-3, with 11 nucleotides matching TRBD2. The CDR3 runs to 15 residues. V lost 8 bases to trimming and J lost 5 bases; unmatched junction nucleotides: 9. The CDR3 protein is CASVSSGGTGDTQYF. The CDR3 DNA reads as TGTGCCAGCGTCTCTAGCGGGGGGACAGGAGATACGCAGTATTTT.

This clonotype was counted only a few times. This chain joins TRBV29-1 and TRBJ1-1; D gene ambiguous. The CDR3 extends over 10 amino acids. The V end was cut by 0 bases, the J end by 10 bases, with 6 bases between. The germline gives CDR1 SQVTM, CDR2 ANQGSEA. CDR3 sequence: CSVEDAVAFF. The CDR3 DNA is TGCAGCGTTGAAGACGCGGTAGCTTTCTTT.

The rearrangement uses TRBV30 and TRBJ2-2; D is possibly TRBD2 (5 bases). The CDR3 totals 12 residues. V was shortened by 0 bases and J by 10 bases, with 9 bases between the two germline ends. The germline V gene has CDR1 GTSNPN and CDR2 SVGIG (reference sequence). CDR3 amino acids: CAWSVAGVELFF. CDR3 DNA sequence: TGTGCCTGGAGTGTGGCCGGGGTGGAGCTGTTTTTT.

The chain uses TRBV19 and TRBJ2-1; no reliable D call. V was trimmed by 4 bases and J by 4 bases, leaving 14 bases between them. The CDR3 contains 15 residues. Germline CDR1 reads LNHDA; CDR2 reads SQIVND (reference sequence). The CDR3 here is CASSRYPTEYNEQFF. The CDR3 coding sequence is TGTGCCAGTAGTAGATATCCCACAGAGTACAATGAGCAGTTCTTC.

CDR3 residues: CSAVPQAQWDTEAFF. The CDR3 bases are TGCAGTGCCGTCCCGCAGGCGCAATGGGACACTGAAGCTTTCTTT. The chain uses TRBV20-1 and TRBJ1-1; D is uncertain. Germline V lookup: CDR1 DFQATT, CDR2 SNEGSKA (reference sequence). The CDR3 spans 15 residues. Trimming removed 6 bases from V and 3 bases from J, with 20 bases in between.

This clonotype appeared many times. The CDR3 protein is CASSQIPQRGIAGELFF. The CDR3 DNA reads TGTGCCAGCAGCCAAATTCCCCAGCGGGGGATAGCCGGGGAGCTGTTTTTT. The V gene is TRBV4-2, the J gene TRBJ2-2, with 8 bases aligning to TRBD2. Germline lookup yields CDR1 LGHNA and CDR2 YNFKEQ. With 2 bases clipped from V and 6 bases from J, the junction kept 11 bases outside the gene matches. CDR3 length equals 17 residues.

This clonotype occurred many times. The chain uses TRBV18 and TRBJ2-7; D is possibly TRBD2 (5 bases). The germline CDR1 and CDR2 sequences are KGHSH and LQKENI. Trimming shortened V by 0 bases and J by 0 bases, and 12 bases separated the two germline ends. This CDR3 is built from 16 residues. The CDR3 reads CASSPPGGRSSYEQYF. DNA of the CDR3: TGTGCCAGCTCACCACCCGGAGGACGGAGCTCCTACGAGCAGTACTTC.

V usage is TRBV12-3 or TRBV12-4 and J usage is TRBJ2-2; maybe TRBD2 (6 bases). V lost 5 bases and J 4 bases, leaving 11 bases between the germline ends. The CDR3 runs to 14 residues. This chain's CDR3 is CASSSLGLTGELFF. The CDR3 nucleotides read TGTGCCAGCAGTAGTTTGGGACTCACCGGGGAGCTGTTTTTT.

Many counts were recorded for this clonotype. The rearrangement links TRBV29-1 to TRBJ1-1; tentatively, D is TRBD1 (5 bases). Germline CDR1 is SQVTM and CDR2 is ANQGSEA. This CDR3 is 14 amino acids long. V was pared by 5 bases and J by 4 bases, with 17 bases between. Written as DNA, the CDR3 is TGCAGCGTTCAAGGGCGCCAGGGAGTCACTGAAGCTTTCTTT. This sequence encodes CSVQGRQGVTEAFF.

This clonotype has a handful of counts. CDR3 coding DNA: TGTGCCTGGAGTGTTGGACTTGATTACGAGCAGTACTTC. This sequence encodes CAWSVGLDYEQYF. The chain employs TRBV30 and TRBJ2-7; a weak D match, TRBD2 (5 bases). Trimming took off 0 bases at V and 4 bases at J, with 10 bases between the two ends. Germline V gives CDR1 GTSNPN, CDR2 SVGIG (reference sequence). The CDR3 loop spans 13 amino acids.

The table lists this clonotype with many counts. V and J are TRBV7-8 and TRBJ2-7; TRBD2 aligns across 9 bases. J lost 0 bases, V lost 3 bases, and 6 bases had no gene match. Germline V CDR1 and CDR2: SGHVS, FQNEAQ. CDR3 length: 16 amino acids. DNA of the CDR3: TGTGCCAGCAGCTTTAGCGGGGGTCTTAGCTCCTACGAGCAGTACGTC. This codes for CASSFSGGLSSYEQYV.

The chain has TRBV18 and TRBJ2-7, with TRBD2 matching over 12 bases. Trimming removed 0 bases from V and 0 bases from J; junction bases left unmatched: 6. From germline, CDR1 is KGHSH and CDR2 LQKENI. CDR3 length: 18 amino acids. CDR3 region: CASSPPGLAGGPSYEQYF. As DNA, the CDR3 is TGTGCCAGCTCACCACCTGGTCTAGCGGGAGGGCCCTCCTACGAGCAGTACTTC.

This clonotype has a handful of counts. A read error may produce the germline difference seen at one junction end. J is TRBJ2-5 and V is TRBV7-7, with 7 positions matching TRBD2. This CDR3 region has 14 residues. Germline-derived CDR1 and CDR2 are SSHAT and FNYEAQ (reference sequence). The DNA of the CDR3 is TGTGCTAGCAGCTTAGGTGGACTAGAAGAGACCCAGTACTTC. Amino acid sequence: CASSLGGLEETQYF.

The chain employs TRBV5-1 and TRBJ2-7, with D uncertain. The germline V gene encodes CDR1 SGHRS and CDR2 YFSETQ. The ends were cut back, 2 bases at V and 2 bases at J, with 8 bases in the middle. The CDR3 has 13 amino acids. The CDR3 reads CASSFDGAYEQYV. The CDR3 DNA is TGCGCCAGCAGCTTCGACGGAGCCTACGAGCAGTACGTC.

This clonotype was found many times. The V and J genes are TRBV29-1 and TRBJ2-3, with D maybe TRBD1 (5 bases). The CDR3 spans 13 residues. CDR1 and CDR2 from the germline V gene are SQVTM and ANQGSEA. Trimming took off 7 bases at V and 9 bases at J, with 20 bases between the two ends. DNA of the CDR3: TGCAGCGCCCCAAACAGGTTCGCAGGGACGCAGTATTTT. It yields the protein CSAPNRFAGTQYF.

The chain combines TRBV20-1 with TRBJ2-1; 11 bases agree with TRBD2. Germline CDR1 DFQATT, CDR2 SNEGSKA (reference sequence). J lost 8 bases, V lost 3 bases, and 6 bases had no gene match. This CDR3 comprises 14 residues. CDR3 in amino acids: CSARVAGGPDEQFF. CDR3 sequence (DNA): TGCAGTGCTAGGGTAGCGGGAGGGCCAGATGAGCAGTTCTTC.

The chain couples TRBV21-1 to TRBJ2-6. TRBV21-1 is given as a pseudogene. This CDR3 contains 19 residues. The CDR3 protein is CASSLNCIGTLSGANVLTF. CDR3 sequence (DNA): TGTGCCAGCAGTCTAAATTGCATTGGCACGCTGTCTGGGGCCAACGTCCTGACTTTC.

The CDR3 protein is CASRATVGRAEAFF. The CDR3 nucleotides are TGTGCCAGCAGAGCGACAGTGGGGAGGGCTGAAGCTTTCTTT. The chain employs TRBV12-3 or TRBV12-4 and TRBJ1-1, with D possibly TRBD1 on 5 matching bases. V shed 6 bases and J shed 6 bases, with 17 bases lying between them. The CDR3 has 14 residues.